This TCR beta chain derives from a study of HIV-infected children after antiretroviral therapy interruption. Study background: Continuous-treatment children had median age roughly 8 years, interruption under 10 years.

Study-level results: Some non-naive CD45RA+ T cells might be present among sorted naive cells. Naive CD4+ CDR3 sharing between time points fell after interruption began.

At least ten counts were recorded for this clonotype. Its matching antigen is unknown. Described treatment: PENTA 11 planned treatment interruption arm or continuous ART arm. Germline CDR1 SQVTM, CDR2 ANQGSEA. V shed 4 bases and J shed 1 base, with 6 bases lying between them. CDR3 length equals 12 residues. Unique molecular identifiers were included in an RNA-based 3' RACE TCR library. TCRdb processed the 3' RACE reads anew with MiXCR; each CDR3 protein has one entry. The table has under 50,000 distinct CDR3 sequences, approximately 4.3% seen once; the top ten hold approximately 0.67%. V is TRBV29-1 and J is TRBJ2-3; D is ambiguous. The TCR originated in a pool of human donors with HIV. The source was CD45RA+ CD4+ T cells from PBMCs, pooled from several time points, collected from a donor given antiretroviral therapy, either interrupted or continuous. The subset denotes: naive CD4+ CD45RA+ CD45RO- T cells. The CDR3 region is CSVVTRTDTQYF. DNA for the CDR3: TGCAGCGTTGTGACCCGCACAGATACGCAGTATTTT.